This T cell receptor (beta chain) was observed in a study of Ad26.COV2.S vaccination and SARS-CoV-2 variants. Broader study findings: Participants given vaccine showed non-spike TCR breadth similar to that of placebo recipients. Analytic work on TCR breadth and depth might have understated the full extent of total T cell responses. Reportedly, after vaccination the spike-specific CD8+ and CD4+ T cell responses displayed substantial breadth.

Noted treatment: some 20 received Ad26.COV2.S at low or high dose, single or two shots; roughly five received placebo; per-sample allocation not given. Sampling took place 63 days after the first vaccine or placebo injection. Spike of the Wuhan-strain SARS-CoV-2 was expressed by an Ad26 vector, which formed the vaccine. Generated by immunoSEQ multiplex PCR, the TCRdb table keeps only in-frame clones and is missing some. Among 430,000 or so clones listed, approximately 92% were seen once. Germline V gene data show CDR1 as GTSNPN and CDR2 as SVGIG (reference sequence). There are 14 residues in the CDR3. Trimming stripped 2 bases from V and 7 bases from J, with 18 bases between. A word on this clone: Its target is unknown.

Sequenced here: peripheral blood, sampled in a trial of Ad26.COV2.S vaccine versus placebo. The sequence was collected from a person between 18 and 59 years old who received the Ad26.COV2.S COVID-19 vaccine or a placebo. This chain connects TRBV30 to TRBJ2-7, with D perhaps matching TRBD1 (6 bases). In nucleotides, the CDR3 is TGTGCCTGGAGTAGGGACATGGTGGACGGGGAGCAGTACTTC. It encodes CAWSRDMVDGEQYF.